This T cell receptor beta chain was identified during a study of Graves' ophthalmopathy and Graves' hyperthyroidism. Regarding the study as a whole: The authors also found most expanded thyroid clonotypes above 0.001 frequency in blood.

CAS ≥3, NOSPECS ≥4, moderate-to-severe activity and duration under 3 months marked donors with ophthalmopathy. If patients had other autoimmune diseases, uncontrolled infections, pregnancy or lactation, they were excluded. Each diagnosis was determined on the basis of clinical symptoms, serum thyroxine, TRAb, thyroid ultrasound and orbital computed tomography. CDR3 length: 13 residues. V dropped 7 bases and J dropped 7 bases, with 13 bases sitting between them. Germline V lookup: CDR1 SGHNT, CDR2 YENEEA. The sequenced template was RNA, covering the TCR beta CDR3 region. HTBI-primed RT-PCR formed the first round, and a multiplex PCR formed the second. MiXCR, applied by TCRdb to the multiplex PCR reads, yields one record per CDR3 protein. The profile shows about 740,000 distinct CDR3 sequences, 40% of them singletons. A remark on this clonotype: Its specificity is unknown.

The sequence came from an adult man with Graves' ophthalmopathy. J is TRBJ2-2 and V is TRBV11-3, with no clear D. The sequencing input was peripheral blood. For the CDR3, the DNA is TGTGCCAGCACTTTAGGGTCCCGCGGGGAGCTGTTTTTT. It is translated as CASTLGSRGELFF.